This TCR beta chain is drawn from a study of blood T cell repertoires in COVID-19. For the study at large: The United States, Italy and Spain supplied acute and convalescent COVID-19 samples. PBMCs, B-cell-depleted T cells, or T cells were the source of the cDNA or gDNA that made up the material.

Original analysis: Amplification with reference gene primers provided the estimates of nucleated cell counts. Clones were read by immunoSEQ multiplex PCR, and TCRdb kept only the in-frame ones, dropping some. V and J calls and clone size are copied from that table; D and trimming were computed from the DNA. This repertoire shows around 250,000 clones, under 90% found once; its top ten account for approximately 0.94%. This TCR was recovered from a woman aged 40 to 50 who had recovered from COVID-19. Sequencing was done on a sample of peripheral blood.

The CDR3 is CASGLQANTEAFF. As DNA, the CDR3 is TGTGCTAGTGGTTTGCAGGCGAACACTGAAGCTTTCTTT. V and J are TRBV12-5 and TRBJ1-1; D gene ambiguous. Trimming shortened V by 2 bases and J by 1 base, and 5 bases separated the two germline ends. The CDR3 totals 13 residues. Germline V lookup: CDR1 LGHNT, CDR2 FRNRAP.